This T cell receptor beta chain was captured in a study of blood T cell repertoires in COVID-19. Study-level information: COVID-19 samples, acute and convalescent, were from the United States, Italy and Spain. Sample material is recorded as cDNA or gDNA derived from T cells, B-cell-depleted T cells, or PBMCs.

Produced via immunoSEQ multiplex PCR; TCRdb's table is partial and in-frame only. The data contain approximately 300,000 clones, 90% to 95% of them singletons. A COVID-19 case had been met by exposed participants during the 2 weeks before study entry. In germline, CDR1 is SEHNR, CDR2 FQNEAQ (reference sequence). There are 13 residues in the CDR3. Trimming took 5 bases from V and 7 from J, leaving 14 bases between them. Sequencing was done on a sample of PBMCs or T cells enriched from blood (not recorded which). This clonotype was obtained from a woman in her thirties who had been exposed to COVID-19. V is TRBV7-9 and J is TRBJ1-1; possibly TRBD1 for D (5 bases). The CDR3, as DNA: TGTGCCAGCAGCCCCAGACAGCCACTTGAAGCTTTCTTT. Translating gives CASSPRQPLEAFF.